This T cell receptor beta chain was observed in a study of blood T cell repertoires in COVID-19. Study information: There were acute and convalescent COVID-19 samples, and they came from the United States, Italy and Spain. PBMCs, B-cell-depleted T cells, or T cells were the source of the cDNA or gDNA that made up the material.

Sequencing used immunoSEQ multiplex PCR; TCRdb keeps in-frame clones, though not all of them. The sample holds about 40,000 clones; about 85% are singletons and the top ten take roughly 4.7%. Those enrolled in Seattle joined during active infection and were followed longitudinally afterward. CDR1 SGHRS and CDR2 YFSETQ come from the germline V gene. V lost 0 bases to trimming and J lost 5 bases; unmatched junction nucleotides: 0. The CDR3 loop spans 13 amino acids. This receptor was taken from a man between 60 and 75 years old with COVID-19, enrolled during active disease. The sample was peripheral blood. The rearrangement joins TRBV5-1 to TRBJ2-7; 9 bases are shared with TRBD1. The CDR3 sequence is CASSLGTGDEQYF. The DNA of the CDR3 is TGCGCCAGCAGCTTGGGGACAGGGGACGAGCAGTACTTC.